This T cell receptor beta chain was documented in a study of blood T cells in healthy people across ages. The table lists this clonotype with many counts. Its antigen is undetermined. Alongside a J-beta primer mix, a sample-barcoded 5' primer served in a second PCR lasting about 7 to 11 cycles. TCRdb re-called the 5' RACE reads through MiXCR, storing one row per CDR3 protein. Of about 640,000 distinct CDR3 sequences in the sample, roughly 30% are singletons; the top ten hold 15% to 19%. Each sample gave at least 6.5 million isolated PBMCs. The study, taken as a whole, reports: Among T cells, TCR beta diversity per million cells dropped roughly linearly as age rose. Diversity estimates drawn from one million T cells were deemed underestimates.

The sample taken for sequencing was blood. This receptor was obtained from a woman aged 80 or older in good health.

The CDR3 loop is CSVEESNYGYTF. The CDR3 bases are TGCAGCGTTGAAGAAAGCAACTATGGCTACACCTTC. The chain carries TRBV29-1 and TRBJ1-2; the D is unclear. The CDR3 totals 12 residues. Germline CDR1 reads SQVTM; CDR2 reads ANQGSEA. V was clipped by 0 bases and J by 2 bases, with 4 bases between them.